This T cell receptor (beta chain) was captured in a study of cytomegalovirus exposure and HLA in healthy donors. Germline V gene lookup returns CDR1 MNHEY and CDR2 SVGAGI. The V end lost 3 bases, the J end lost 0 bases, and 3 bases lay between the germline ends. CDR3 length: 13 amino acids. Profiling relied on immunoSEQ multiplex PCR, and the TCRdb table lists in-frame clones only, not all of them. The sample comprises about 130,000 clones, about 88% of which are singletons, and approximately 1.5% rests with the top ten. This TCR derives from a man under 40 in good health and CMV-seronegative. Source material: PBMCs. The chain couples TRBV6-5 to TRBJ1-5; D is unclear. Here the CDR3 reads CASSYLSNQPQHF. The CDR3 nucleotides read TGTGCCAGCAGTTATCTTAGCAATCAGCCCCAGCATTTT.